These 28 T cell receptor beta chains originate from one sample sequenced in a study of blood T cell repertoires in COVID-19. TCRdb's table, derived via immunoSEQ multiplex PCR, lists solely in-frame clones and lacks some. The sample has around 110,000 clones; 90% are singletons. The specimen sequenced was peripheral blood. Receptor source: a human donor with active COVID-19. The donor label of this sample is uncertain.

V gene TRBV28 combines with J gene TRBJ1-5; D perhaps matches TRBD1 (5 bases). V dropped 3 bases and J dropped 4 bases, with 10 bases sitting between them. Germline CDR1 is MDHEN and CDR2 is SYDVKM. The CDR3 is 14 amino acids. The chain's CDR3 is CASSLQRGNQPQHF. For the CDR3, the DNA is TGTGCCAGCAGTTTGCAACGGGGGAATCAGCCCCAGCATTTT.

The chain recombines TRBV9 with TRBJ2-2; 12 bases match TRBD1. Per germline, CDR1 SGDLS and CDR2 YYNGEE. This CDR3 region has 18 residues. Trimming at V came to 4 bases and at J to 5 bases, leaving 12 bases not matched to a gene. This CDR3 is CASSPSGQGAFKTGELFF. The DNA for the CDR3 is TGTGCCAGCAGCCCCTCGGGACAGGGGGCTTTTAAGACCGGGGAGCTGTTTTTT.

The genes are TRBV5-1 and TRBJ2-7; perhaps TRBD1 as D (5 bases). The germline V and J ends were trimmed by 4 bases and 0 bases, with 17 bases remaining between them. Germline V gives CDR1 SGHRS, CDR2 YFSETQ. The CDR3 covers 16 residues. The CDR3 here is CASSLTELRASYEQYF. The CDR3 region has the DNA TGCGCCAGCAGCCTGACAGAGCTCAGGGCCTCCTACGAGCAGTACTTC.

This chain connects TRBV6-1 to TRBJ1-4; tentatively, D is TRBD1 (5 bases). CDR3 length: 14 amino acids. With 2 bases removed from V and 7 bases from J, the gap between germline ends came to 11 bases. Germline V gene data show CDR1 as MNHNS and CDR2 as SASEGT. In DNA, the CDR3 is TGTGCCAGCAGTGAATTTGGGGGGACTGAAAAACTGTTTTTT. Translation gives CASSEFGGTEKLFF.

This clone was counted a single time. This chain connects TRBV25-1 to TRBJ2-2; possibly TRBD1 for D (5 bases). In germline, CDR1 is MGHDK, CDR2 SYGVNS. The CDR3 is 12 amino acids. Between the trimmed V and J ends, which lost 8 bases and 6 bases, there was a span of 10 bases. The chain's CDR3 is CASDKGSGELFF. As DNA, the CDR3 is TGTGCCAGCGATAAGGGGTCCGGGGAGCTGTTTTTT.

The V gene is TRBV5-1, the J gene TRBJ2-3; the match to TRBD2 covers 11 bases. Trimming took 1 base from V and 3 from J; bases not matched to a gene: 4. This CDR3 has 16 amino acids. Germline V gene sequence: CDR1 SGHRS, CDR2 YFSETQ. In nucleotides, the CDR3 is TGCGCCAGCAGCTTGCTTAGCGGGGGGGCGACAGATACGCAGTATTTT. It specifies CASSLLSGGATDTQYF.

The chain couples TRBV30 to TRBJ1-1; TRBD1 is a possible D gene (6 bases). The V gene's germline CDR1 is GTSNPN and CDR2 SVGIG (reference sequence). The CDR3 extends over 13 amino acids. Trimming took 8 bases from V and 7 from J, leaving 20 bases between them. The CDR3, as DNA: TGTGCCCACATTAAATGGGAGACAGGTGAAGCTTTCTTT. It yields the protein CAHIKWETGEAFF.

The chain links TRBV12-3 or TRBV12-4 to TRBJ1-1; D possibly corresponds to TRBD1 (6 bases). This CDR3 has 13 amino acids. V lost 6 bases and J 7 bases, leaving 15 bases between the germline ends. CDR3 bases: TGTGCCAGCAGCCCTCTGGTAGGGGGTGAAGCTTTCTTT. The encoded protein is CASSPLVGGEAFF.

The V and J genes are TRBV7-2 and TRBJ2-7; 7 positions match TRBD1. The germline V gene has CDR1 SGHTA and CDR2 FQGNSA. This CDR3 has 14 residues. V trimming: 5 bases; J trimming: 0 bases; junction bases outside the gene matches: 4. The CDR3 DNA sequence: TGTGCCAGCAGCCCGACAGGGCGCTCCTACGAGCAGTACTTC. Residues: CASSPTGRSYEQYF.

The rearrangement links TRBV13 to TRBJ2-2; TRBD1 is a possible D gene (6 bases). CDR1 and CDR2 from the germline V gene are PRHDT and FYEKMQ (reference sequence). Trimming shortened V by 5 bases and J by 4 bases, and 11 bases separated the two germline ends. The CDR3 runs to 14 residues. CDR3 bases: TGTGCCAGCAGCGTACAGGGAGCCACCGGGGAGCTGTTTTTT. This encodes CASSVQGATGELFF.

CDR3 amino acids: CASSTRDRGNSYTF. The CDR3, as DNA: TGTGCCAGCAGTACCCGGGACAGGGGGAATAGCTACACCTTC. The rearrangement joins TRBV28 to TRBJ1-2; 11 bases are a match to TRBD1. This CDR3 region has 14 residues. V dropped 5 bases and J dropped 9; count of bases not matched to a gene: 8. Germline lookup yields CDR1 MDHEN and CDR2 SYDVKM.

CDR3: CASSYDASGGSPFPEQFF. The DNA for the CDR3 is TGTGCCAGCAGTTACGACGCCTCGGGGGGTTCCCCCTTTCCTGAGCAGTTCTTC. The V call is TRBV6-2 or TRBV6-3, the J call TRBJ2-1, with TRBD2 matching over 7 bases. Germline V gives CDR1 MNHEY, CDR2 SVGEGT. CDR3 length: 18 residues. V lost 2 bases, J lost 9 bases, and 19 bases stayed unmatched.

This chain uses TRBV5-1 with TRBJ1-1; 9 nucleotides match TRBD1. The CDR3 is 11 amino acids. V shed 4 bases, J shed 11 bases, and the junction held 3 bases outside the gene matches. Looked up from germline, CDR1 is SGHRS and CDR2 is YFSETQ. CDR3 coding DNA: TGCGCCAGCAGCCAGGGGACAGGGGCTTTCTTT. Amino acids: CASSQGTGAFF.

A remark on this clone: Additional DNA sequences in this sample encode the identical CDR3. The chain is built from TRBV28 and TRBJ1-2; D may be TRBD1 (6 bases). The V and J ends lost 6 bases and 5 bases respectively, with 10 bases between them. The CDR3 is 12 amino acids. Germline V CDR1 and CDR2: MDHEN, SYDVKM. CDR3 in amino acids: CASSQDRYGYTF. CDR3 DNA: TGTGCCAGCAGCCAGGACAGATATGGCTACACCTTC.

The chain joins TRBV5-6 to TRBJ1-2; 8 bases map to TRBD1. CDR3 length: 15 amino acids. V was clipped by 3 bases and J by 3 bases; unmatched bases: 7. Germline V CDR1 and CDR2: SGHDT, YYEEEE. CDR3 DNA: TGTGCCAGCAGCTGGACAGGGTTCGGAGACTATGGCTACACCTTC. The encoded protein is CASSWTGFGDYGYTF. Based on the CDR3 plus reference TRBV5-6 and TRBJ1-2, the full variable domain is DAGVTQSPTHLIKTRGQQVTLRCSPKSGHDTVSWYQQALGQGPQFIFQYYEEEERQRGNFPDRFSGHQFPNYSSELNVNALLLGDSALYLCASSWTGFGDYGYTFGSGTRLTVV.

CDR3 loop: CASSPPGTRGETQYF. In DNA form, the CDR3 reads TGTGCCAGCTCACCACCAGGAACTAGAGGAGAGACCCAGTACTTC. The V gene is TRBV18, the J gene TRBJ2-5, with D possibly TRBD2 on 5 matching bases. V was cut by 0 bases and J by 4 bases, with 12 bases left in between. The CDR3 loop spans 15 amino acids. CDR1 is KGHSH, CDR2 LQKENI, per germline.

The chain recombines TRBV7-3 with TRBJ2-3, with D perhaps matching TRBD2 (6 bases). The CDR3 covers 14 residues. Between the trimmed V and J ends, which lost 8 bases and 1 base, there was a span of 13 bases. Germline-derived CDR1 and CDR2 are SGHTA and FQGTGA. CDR3 protein: CASSGVGGTDTQYF. The DNA for the CDR3 is TGTGCCAGCTCGGGGGTTGGGGGCACAGATACGCAGTATTTT. Full variable domain (rest looked up from reference TRBV7-3 and TRBJ2-3): GAGVSQTPSNKVTEKGKYVELRCDPISGHTALYWYRQSLGQGPEFLIYFQGTGAADDSGLPNDRFFAVRPEGSVSTLKIQRTERGDSAVYLCASSGVGGTDTQYFGPGTRLTVL.

The CDR3 here is CASSLTSGQGAPEAFF. The CDR3 nucleotides are TGCGCCAGCAGCCTGACGTCCGGGCAGGGGGCCCCTGAAGCTTTCTTT. The rearrangement joins TRBV5-1 to TRBJ1-1; TRBD1 matches 8 bases. This CDR3 has 16 residues. Germline CDR1 and CDR2: SGHRS and YFSETQ. After removal of 4 bases from V and 6 bases from J, the junction contained 14 bases not matched to a gene.

The genes are TRBV6-6 and TRBJ1-2; 8 positions match TRBD1. V was pared by 2 bases and J by 4 bases, with 6 bases of the junction left unmatched. CDR3 length equals 15 residues. In germline, CDR1 is MNHNY, CDR2 SVGAGI (reference sequence). The CDR3 DNA is TGTGCCAGCAGTTACGAGACAGGGGTCCCCTATGGCTACACCTTC. It specifies CASSYETGVPYGYTF.

The chain carries TRBV15 and TRBJ2-1, with D perhaps matching TRBD2 (5 bases). Germline V gene sequence: CDR1 LNHNV, CDR2 YYDKDF (reference sequence). This CDR3 has 17 residues. V lost 0 bases and J lost 1, with 13 bases in between. In DNA form, the CDR3 reads TGTGCCACCAGCAGAGAAAAAGGACCGGGGTCCTACAATGAGCAGTTCTTC. Translation: CATSREKGPGSYNEQFF.

This clone was seen a few times. V and J are TRBV27 and TRBJ1-3; unclear D gene. The V end lost 3 bases, the J end lost 4 bases, and 10 bases lay between the germline ends. The CDR3 loop spans 14 amino acids. The germline gives CDR1 MNHEY, CDR2 SMNVEV (reference sequence). CDR3: CASSFTPTGNTIYF. CDR3 coding DNA: TGTGCCAGCAGTTTCACGCCTACCGGAAACACCATATATTTT.

This clone showed up just a few times. This sequence joins TRBV19 and TRBJ1-5, with unresolved D. Germline loops: CDR1 LNHDA, CDR2 SQIVND (reference sequence). CDR3 length equals 14 residues. V was clipped by 3 bases and J by 6 bases, with 12 bases between them. CDR3 DNA sequence: TGTGCCAGTAGTATCCTAGGAGTTGGTCAGCCCCAGCATTTT. It codes for CASSILGVGQPQHF.

V is TRBV4-3 and J is TRBJ2-2; TRBD2 matches 12 bases. The V and J ends lost 2 bases and 6 bases, in that order; junction bases with no gene match: 4. There are 16 residues in the CDR3. Per germline, CDR1 LGHNA and CDR2 YSLEER. The CDR3 coding sequence is TGCGCCAGCAGCCAACCTGGACTAGCGGGGTCCGGGGAGCTGTTTTTT. Its translation is CASSQPGLAGSGELFF.

V is TRBV29-1 and J is TRBJ1-2, with 9 bases lining up with TRBD1. This CDR3 region has 12 residues. V lost 7 bases, J lost 7 bases, and 7 bases stayed unmatched. The germline V gene encodes CDR1 SQVTM and CDR2 ANQGSEA. The CDR3 DNA is TGCAGCGACCGGGACAGGGTTGGTGGCTACACCTTC. Residues: CSDRDRVGGYTF.

The V and J genes are TRBV2 and TRBJ1-1; 7 nucleotides line up with TRBD1. V shed 8 bases and J 1 base; nucleotides not matched to a gene: 16. Germline-derived CDR1 and CDR2 are SNHLY and FYNNEI. This CDR3 has 17 amino acids. The CDR3, as DNA: TGTGCCAGCTTTCGGGGGAGGAGGGGGCAGGCGAACACTGAAGCTTTCTTT. Protein sequence: CASFRGRRGQANTEAFF.

The table lists this clone with a count of one. The CDR3 DNA is TGCGCCAGCAGCGACGGCCTCAGGCGGGCCTACGAGCAGTACTTC. It specifies CASSDGLRRAYEQYF. The chain employs TRBV5-1 and TRBJ2-7, with D maybe TRBD2 (5 bases). This CDR3 comprises 15 residues. The germline CDR1 and CDR2 sequences are SGHRS and YFSETQ. V was pared by 4 bases and J by 2 bases, with 16 bases between.

In this sample, this clone turned up once. V usage is TRBV24-1 and J usage is TRBJ2-7; 10 bases fit TRBD1. Trimming removed 3 bases from V and 0 bases from J; junction bases left unmatched: 7. The CDR3 is 17 residues long. Germline V gene data show CDR1 as KGHDR and CDR2 as SFDVKD. As DNA, the CDR3 is TGTGCCACCAGTGATCCGGGACAGGGGTCGAGCTCCTACGAGCAGTACTTC. Protein: CATSDPGQGSSSYEQYF.

This chain connects TRBV20-1 to TRBJ1-1; a weak D match, TRBD1 (6 bases). The CDR3 totals 14 residues. V lost 3 bases, J lost 5 bases, and 16 bases lay in between. CDR1 DFQATT and CDR2 SNEGSKA come from the germline V gene (reference sequence). CDR3 protein: CSASLEGGYTEAFF. The DNA for the CDR3 is TGCAGTGCTAGTTTGGAAGGGGGTTATACTGAAGCTTTCTTT.